The T cell receptor beta chain under discussion was sequenced for a study of blood T cell repertoires in COVID-19. On the study more broadly: Researchers got acute and convalescent COVID-19 samples from the United States, Italy and Spain. Nucleic acid was either cDNA or gDNA, and it came from T cells, B-cell-depleted T cells, or PBMCs.

Original analysis: It was from reference gene primer amplification that nucleated cell counts were estimated. Data came from immunoSEQ multiplex PCR; TCRdb stores just in-frame clones and leaves some out. D and trimming were read from the DNA, whereas the V and J calls and clone size are those reported in that table. The data hold over 120,000 clones, with roughly 80% observed a single time. The material sequenced was peripheral blood. The clonotype was recovered from a man in his 70s who had recovered from COVID-19.

The CDR3 coding sequence is TGTGCCAGCAGCTTCACTTCGTCTAGCAATGAGCAGTTCTTC. It codes for CASSFTSSSNEQFF. The gene calls are TRBV11-2 and TRBJ2-1; D uncertain. The CDR3 is made up of 14 amino acids. Trimming left V 3 bases short and J 6 bases short, with 12 bases between. The germline V gene encodes CDR1 SGHAT and CDR2 FQNNGV.